Following are 21 T cell receptor beta chains from one sample sequenced in a study of human T cells and chemical hapten exposure listed by TCRdb under 2021. Library preparation was by 5' RACE. Instrument on record: Illumina MiSeq. Clones were called with MiXCR by TCRdb after fastp trimmed the public reads at Q25, and only in-frame beta chains were retained. Rows are unified per CDR3 protein, each entry keeping the most common DNA and genes. For this sample the table gives under 150,000 distinct CDR3 sequences, of which around 20% were detected only once. About 3% of the sample comes from the top ten. Unfractionated whole blood was collected in Tempus Blood RNA tubes, and total RNA was extracted from that blood. Receptors originate from a human donor in good health.

The chain joins TRBV7-6 to TRBJ2-5, with unresolved D. CDR1 is SGHVS, CDR2 FNYEAQ, per germline. The V gene lost 0 bases and the J gene lost 5 bases, with 4 bases spanning the gap. There are 12 residues in the CDR3. CDR3 sequence (DNA): TGTGCCAGCAGCTTAGCAGGGGAGACCCAGTACTTC. Amino acid sequence: CASSLAGETQYF.

This clonotype was observed a few times. The rearrangement joins TRBV20-1 to TRBJ1-6; D remains unclear. CDR3 length equals 11 residues. Trimming took off 6 bases at V and 9 bases at J, with 9 bases between the two ends. Germline lookup yields CDR1 DFQATT and CDR2 SNEGSKA (reference sequence). CDR3 in amino acids: CSASVGSPLHF. The CDR3 coding sequence is TGCAGTGCGTCTGTGGGTTCACCCCTCCACTTT.

This clonotype was picked up a small number of times. V gene TRBV29-1 combines with J gene TRBJ1-2, with a possible D match to TRBD1 (6 bases). Trimming shortened V by 4 bases and J by 4 bases, and 19 bases separated the two germline ends. The CDR3 has 15 residues. Germline assignment: CDR1 SQVTM and CDR2 ANQGSEA. Here the CDR3 reads CSVAGFGGRGYGYTF. As DNA, the CDR3 is TGCAGCGTTGCGGGGTTTGGGGGCCGAGGCTATGGCTACACCTTC.

The V gene is TRBV12-3 or TRBV12-4, the J gene TRBJ2-7; 14 nucleotides agree with TRBD2. V lost 5 bases and J lost 4; bases outside the gene matches: 4. The CDR3 runs to 15 residues. CDR3 amino acids: CASSPGLAGVYEQYF. In DNA form, the CDR3 reads TGTGCCAGCAGTCCGGGACTAGCGGGAGTTTACGAGCAGTACTTC.

This clonotype was seen at least ten times. This rearrangement joins TRBV15 to TRBJ2-3; the match to TRBD2 covers 8 bases. This CDR3 is built from 18 residues. J lost 0 bases, V lost 3 bases, and 11 bases had no gene match. Germline CDR1 LNHNV, CDR2 YYDKDF (reference sequence). The CDR3 DNA reads TGTGCCACCAGCAGGGATTGGTCACTAGCGGCTAGCACAGATACGCAGTATTTT. Protein: CATSRDWSLAASTDTQYF.

The genes are TRBV18 and TRBJ2-7; weak D call: TRBD1 (5 bases). The V and J ends lost 0 bases and 3 bases respectively, with 9 bases between them. The CDR3 is 14 amino acids. Germline assignment: CDR1 KGHSH and CDR2 LQKENI. CDR3 DNA: TGTGCCAGCTCACCACCGAAGGGGTTCTACGAGCAGTACTTC. Translating gives CASSPPKGFYEQYF.

This clonotype was picked up a small number of times. The chain carries TRBV6-1 and TRBJ1-6; D ambiguous. V was trimmed by 7 bases and J by 7 bases, leaving 14 bases between them. Germline CDR1 and CDR2: MNHNS and SASEGT. The length of the CDR3 is 14 residues. The chain's CDR3 is CASTNLGYNSPLHF. CDR3 nucleotides: TGTGCCAGCACCAACTTGGGTTACAATTCACCCCTCCACTTT.

V usage is TRBV7-6 and J usage is TRBJ1-4; no clear D gene. This CDR3 contains 16 residues. Germline assignment: CDR1 SGHVS and CDR2 FNYEAQ. With 6 bases removed from V and 2 bases from J, the gap between germline ends came to 16 bases. The CDR3 sequence: CASSPRMGSTNEKLFF. CDR3 nucleotide sequence: TGTGCCAGCAGTCCTAGAATGGGGTCGACTAATGAAAAACTGTTTTTT.

This clonotype showed up just a few times. V gene TRBV27 combines with J gene TRBJ2-7; 10 bases map to TRBD1. The CDR3 has 15 amino acids. V shed 4 bases, J shed 3 bases, and the junction held 6 bases outside the gene matches. Germline loops: CDR1 MNHEY, CDR2 SMNVEV (reference sequence). In nucleotides, the CDR3 is TGTGCCAGCAGTTCCTCCGACAGGGGGCTCTACGAGCAGTACTTC. This translates into CASSSSDRGLYEQYF.

The chain recombines TRBV7-8 with TRBJ2-5; TRBD2 matches at 9 bases. CDR3 length: 14 residues. V lost 4 bases and J lost 6; bases outside the gene matches: 6. Germline V gene sequence: CDR1 SGHVS, CDR2 FQNEAQ. The CDR3: CASSSRLAVQTQYF. The DNA for the CDR3 is TGTGCCAGCAGCTCGAGACTAGCGGTGCAGACCCAGTACTTC.

The rearrangement uses TRBV27 and TRBJ1-5; 7 bases are a match to TRBD1. The CDR3 is made up of 15 amino acids. Germline lookup yields CDR1 MNHEY and CDR2 SMNVEV (reference sequence). The J segment lost 0 bases and the V segment lost 6 bases, leaving 5 bases of the junction unmatched. The CDR3 DNA is TGTGCCAGCAGAAGGGACAGCCCTAGCAATCAGCCCCAGCATTTT. Its translation: CASRRDSPSNQPQHF.

This clonotype appeared a single time. The V gene is TRBV18, the J gene TRBJ1-1; D unresolved. V was clipped by 3 bases and J by 7 bases, with 9 bases between them. This CDR3 spans 12 amino acids. Germline V gene data show CDR1 as KGHSH and CDR2 as LQKENI. CDR3 nucleotides: TGTGCCAGCTCACCCATGGGCATTGAAGCTTTCTTT. It is translated as CASSPMGIEAFF.

The chain recombines TRBV11-2 with TRBJ2-7; TRBD2 agrees at 12 bases. There are 17 residues in the CDR3. V gave up 3 bases and J gave up 0 bases; unmatched junction bases: 6. Germline lookup yields CDR1 SGHAT and CDR2 FQNNGV. CDR3 coding DNA: TGTGCCAGCAGCTTCGGGCCTAGCGGGAGGGACTCCTACGAGCAGTACTTC. It encodes CASSFGPSGRDSYEQYF.

The genes are TRBV5-1 and TRBJ1-1, with 10 positions matching TRBD1. After removal of 4 bases from V and 5 bases from J, the junction contained 5 bases not matched to a gene. Germline CDR1 SGHRS, CDR2 YFSETQ. The CDR3 is 14 residues long. The CDR3 loop reads CASSPGQGLTEAFF. The CDR3 region has the DNA TGCGCCAGCAGCCCGGGACAGGGGCTTACTGAAGCTTTCTTT. Full variable domain (remainder filled in from reference TRBV5-1 and TRBJ1-1): KAGVTQTPRYLIKTRGQQVTLSCSPISGHRSVSWYQQTPGQGLQFLFEYFSETQRNKGNFPGRFSGRQFSNSRSEMNVSTLELGDSALYLCASSPGQGLTEAFFGQGTRLTVV.

This rearrangement joins TRBV3-1 to TRBJ2-1; no clear D gene. The CDR3 sequence is 16 residues long. Trimming stripped 5 bases from V and 0 bases from J, with 14 bases between. CDR1 LGHDT and CDR2 YNNKEL come from the germline V gene (reference sequence). CDR3 sequence: CASSGTGLSSYNEQFF. The CDR3 DNA follows: TGTGCCAGCAGCGGAACCGGGTTGAGCTCCTACAATGAGCAGTTCTTC.

This clonotype has more than one count but fewer than ten. This sequence joins TRBV28 and TRBJ2-3; the match to TRBD2 covers 12 bases. The germline gives CDR1 MDHEN, CDR2 SYDVKM. The J segment lost 5 bases and the V segment lost 6 bases, leaving 6 bases of the junction unmatched. CDR3 size: 15 residues. Here the CDR3 reads CASSTLAGGVDTQYF. CDR3 nucleotide sequence: TGTGCCAGCAGCACACTAGCGGGAGGAGTAGATACGCAGTATTTT.

The chain has TRBV29-1 and TRBJ2-5; 7 bases are shared with TRBD1. The germline V gene has CDR1 SQVTM and CDR2 ANQGSEA. The CDR3 spans 14 residues. Trimming at V came to 5 bases and at J to 0 bases, leaving 6 bases not matched to a gene. CDR3 loop: CSVSRDRYQETQYF. As DNA, the CDR3 is TGCAGCGTTTCCCGGGACAGATACCAAGAGACCCAGTACTTC. Filled out from reference TRBV29-1 and TRBJ2-5, the complete variable domain reads SAVISQKPSRDICQRGTSLTIQCQVDSQVTMMFWYRQQPGQSLTLIATANQGSEATYESGFVIDKFPISRPNLTFSTLTVSNMSPEDSSIYLCSVSRDRYQETQYFGPGTRLLVL.

This clonotype was detected only a few times. The chain uses TRBV10-3 and TRBJ2-7, with TRBD1 matching 12 bases. With V trimmed by 2 bases and J by 6 bases, 5 bases remained unmatched. The CDR3 covers 15 residues. Germline CDR1 reads ENHRY; CDR2 reads SYGVKD. Written as DNA, the CDR3 is TGTGCCATCAGTGAGCGGGGACAGGGGGCGGGCGAGCAGTACTTC. This translates into CAISERGQGAGEQYF.

In this sample, this clonotype turned up a few times. The rearrangement joins TRBV6-6 to TRBJ1-5, with D possibly TRBD1 on 5 matching bases. Germline V CDR1 and CDR2: MNHNY, SVGAGI (reference sequence). This CDR3 is 15 amino acids long. Trimming took off 7 bases at V and 0 bases at J, with 13 bases between the two ends. CDR3 in DNA: TGTGCCAGCACTCCCAGGGTAGTTAGCAATCAGCCCCAGCATTTT. The encoded protein is CASTPRVVSNQPQHF.

This clonotype occurred many times. V and J are TRBV10-3 and TRBJ2-7; 11 nucleotides match TRBD2. Germline CDR1 is ENHRY and CDR2 is SYGVKD. The CDR3 runs 17 residues. The junction had 9 bases not matched to a gene; V was cut back by 2 bases and J by 3 bases. The CDR3 DNA sequence: TGTGCCATCAGTGAGCCCCAACTAGCGGGAGAGGGCTACGAGCAGTACTTC. Translated: CAISEPQLAGEGYEQYF.

The count of this clonotype is one. V usage is TRBV3-1 and J usage is TRBJ2-7; D not resolved. The CDR3 is 12 amino acids. Deletions cut 5 bases from V and 0 bases from J, with 5 bases between. Looked up from germline, CDR1 is LGHDT and CDR2 is YNNKEL (reference sequence). This CDR3 is CASSSLSYEQYF. The CDR3 DNA follows: TGTGCCAGCAGCTCCCTCTCCTACGAGCAGTACTTC.